This T cell receptor (beta chain) was captured in a study of patients and donors after allogeneic stem cell transplantation. The CDR3 runs to 13 residues. Trimming removed 3 bases at V and 6 bases at J, with 9 bases between. This clonotype was recorded many times. TCRdb re-derived calls from the RT-PCR reads in MiXCR, one entry per CDR3 protein. This sample yields about a million distinct CDR3 sequences, of which roughly 17% are seen a single time; under 6.5% belongs to the top ten. What was sequenced was blood, either unsorted or a sorted T cell fraction (not recorded which). The TCR comes from a human donor who was either an allogeneic HSCT recipient or a stem cell or donor lymphocyte infusion donor (not recorded which). It is not recorded whose cells these are; they may come from a transplant donor. The rearrangement links TRBV12-3 or TRBV12-4 to TRBJ1-5, with D possibly matching TRBD1 (6 bases). The CDR3 loop is CASSFEGGQPQHF. CDR3 coding DNA: TGTGCCAGCAGTTTCGAGGGGGGTCAGCCCCAGCATTTT.